These T cell receptor beta chains were read from a single sample in a study of Ad26.COV2.S vaccination and SARS-CoV-2 variants. The repertoire was sequenced with immunoSEQ multiplex PCR; TCRdb's copy has only in-frame clones and lacks some. Of about 420,000 clones detected, approximately 87% appear once; the ten largest clones hold 3.6%. The sample was peripheral blood, taken in a trial of Ad26.COV2.S vaccine versus placebo. The receptors originated from a person between 18 and 65 years old who received the Ad26.COV2.S COVID-19 vaccine or a placebo. The CDR3 runs from the conserved cysteine through the conserved F or W.

>TRBJ1-2|TRBV21-1
CASSLKDRIYGYTF
>TRBJ2-3|TRBV5-1
CASRDTASTDTQYF
>TRBJ1-5|TRBV27
CASSSGILQPQHF
>TRBJ2-2|TRBV4-1
CASSQDPGGRNTGELFF
>TRBJ2-7|TRBV27
CATRNLGTGGEQYF
>TRBJ2-7|TRBV27
CASSLRQGAPDEQYF
>TRBJ2-7|TRBV6-6
CASSKGAVDEQYF
>TRBJ2-7|TRBV5-6
CASSLPSPTRQYF
>TRBJ2-7|TRBV19
CASSSTSGGYEQYF
>TRBJ2-5|TRBV28
CASSPSPGTGYGKGGETQYF
>TRBJ2-3|TRBV5-1
CASSLDPESTDTQYF
>TRBJ2-1|TRBV5-8
CASSAYRTSGGVNNEQFF
>TRBJ1-5|TRBV19
CASSLTGRNSNQPQHF
>TRBJ2-3|TRBV5-6
CASSLAAVDTQYF
>TRBJ2-3|TRBV7-8
CASSYASGGAPDTQYF
>TRBJ2-2|TRBV15
CATSKGLAGRGGELFF
>TRBJ2-7|TRBV27
CASSPQDEQYF
>TRBJ1-4|TRBV7-2
CASSQHPGQFNEKLFF
>TRBJ2-6|TRBV7-3
CASSTGRGSGANVLTF
>TRBJ2-1|TRBV5-5
CASSPRPQQPYNEQFF
>TRBJ2-7|TRBV29-1
CSVGNQETEQYF
>TRBJ2-3|TRBV27
CASSSISRGGEDTQYF
>TRBJ2-3|TRBV11-3
CASSERTGLAGIDTQYF
>TRBJ2-7|TRBV29-1
CSVERGTGAYEQYF
>TRBJ2-1|TRBV9
CASSVTLAGPRDEQFF
>TRBJ1-5|TRBV29-1
CSASVPNQPQHF
>TRBJ1-5|TRBV19
CASSLSGNQPQHF
>TRBJ2-1|TRBV11-2
CASSLDGTYNEQFF
>TRBJ2-3|TRBV6-4
CASSDGGRRTDTQYF
>TRBJ2-3|TRBV11-2
CASSLEPPGKDTQYF
>TRBJ2-7|TRBV5-5
CASSLGQGTFNEQYF
>TRBJ2-2|TRBV7-9
CASSFGGTGELFF
>TRBJ2-5|TRBV7-7
CASSLAAGIQETQYF
>TRBJ2-2|TRBV4-3
CASSHKRGVYTGELFF
>TRBJ1-5|TRBV11-2
CASSYGGLRDNQPQHF
>TRBJ2-3|TRBV28
CASSPWGAGVQDTQYF
>TRBJ1-1|TRBV24-1
CATLQVVRAGGLNTEAFF
>TRBJ2-5|TRBV5-1
CASSLGLAVQETQYF
>TRBJ2-4|TRBV5-8
CASSLVGQAGIQYF
>TRBJ2-7|TRBV13
CASSSGASSYEQYF
>TRBJ2-7|TRBV7-9
CASSPTNRAEQYF
>TRBJ2-1|TRBV13
CASSERLAGEQFF
>TRBJ1-6|TRBV28
CASSLAGPGWSPLHF
>TRBJ1-1|TRBV4-1
CASSPPNRGMNTEAFF
>TRBJ1-3|TRBV4-2
CASSPRTAASGNTIYF
>TRBJ2-7|TRBV5-6
CASSRGGTGAYEQYF
>TRBJ1-1|TRBV7-3
CASSYQLNTEAFF
>TRBJ1-2|TRBV18
CASSPRTGEGGYTF
>TRBJ1-5|TRBV7-2
CASSLRQGTGQPQHF
>TRBJ2-1|TRBV7-9
CASSLATGVAWWQFF
>TRBJ1-5|TRBV30
CAWSETGNQPQHF
>TRBJ1-1|TRBV6-2/TRBV6-3
CASSYDGRNTEAFF
>TRBJ2-7|TRBV27
CASSFYSNRDYEQYF
>TRBJ1-1|TRBV18
CASSPTGSRDTEAFF
>TRBJ1-2|TRBV29-1
CSVEVGYGYTF
>TRBJ2-4|TRBV4-3
CASSQDGSSLAKNIQYF
>TRBJ2-1|TRBV28
CASSLVGLVINEQFF
>TRBJ1-5|TRBV10-3
CAIKDGKSPNQPQHF